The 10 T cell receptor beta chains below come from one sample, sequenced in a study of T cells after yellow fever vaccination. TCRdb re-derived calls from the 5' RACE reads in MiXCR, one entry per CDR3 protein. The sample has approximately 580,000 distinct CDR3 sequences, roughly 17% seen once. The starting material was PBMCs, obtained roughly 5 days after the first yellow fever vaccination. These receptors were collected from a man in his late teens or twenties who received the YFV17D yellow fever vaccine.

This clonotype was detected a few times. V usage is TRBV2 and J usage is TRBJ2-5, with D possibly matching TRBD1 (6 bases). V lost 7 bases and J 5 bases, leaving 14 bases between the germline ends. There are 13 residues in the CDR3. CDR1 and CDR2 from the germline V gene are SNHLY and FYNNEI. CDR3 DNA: TGTGCCAGCACCCTTACAGGGATGGAGACCCAGTACTTC. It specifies CASTLTGMETQYF.

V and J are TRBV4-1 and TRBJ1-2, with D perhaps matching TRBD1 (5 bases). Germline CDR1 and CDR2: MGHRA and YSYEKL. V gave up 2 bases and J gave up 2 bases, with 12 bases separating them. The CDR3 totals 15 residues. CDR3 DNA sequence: TGCGCCAGCAGCCAATTCGCAGGGAGGAACTATGGCTACACCTTC. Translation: CASSQFAGRNYGYTF.

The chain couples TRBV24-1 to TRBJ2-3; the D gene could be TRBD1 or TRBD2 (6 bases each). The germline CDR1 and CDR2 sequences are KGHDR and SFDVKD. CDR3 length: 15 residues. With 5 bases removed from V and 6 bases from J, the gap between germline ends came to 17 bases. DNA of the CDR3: TGTGCCACCAGTGCCCACGGGTGGGGGGCGGATACGCAGTATTTT. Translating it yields CATSAHGWGADTQYF.

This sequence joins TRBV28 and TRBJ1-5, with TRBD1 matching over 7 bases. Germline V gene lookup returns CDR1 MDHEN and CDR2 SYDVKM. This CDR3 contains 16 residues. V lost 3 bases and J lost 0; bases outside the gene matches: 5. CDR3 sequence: CASSLVQGYSNQPQHF. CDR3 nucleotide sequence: TGTGCCAGCAGTTTGGTACAGGGGTATAGCAATCAGCCCCAGCATTTT. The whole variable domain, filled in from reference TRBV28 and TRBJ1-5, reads DVKVTQSSRYLVKRTGEKVFLECVQDMDHENMFWYRQDPGLGLRLIYFSYDVKMKEKGDIPEGYSVSREKKERFSLILESASTNQTSMYLCASSLVQGYSNQPQHFGDGTRLSIL.

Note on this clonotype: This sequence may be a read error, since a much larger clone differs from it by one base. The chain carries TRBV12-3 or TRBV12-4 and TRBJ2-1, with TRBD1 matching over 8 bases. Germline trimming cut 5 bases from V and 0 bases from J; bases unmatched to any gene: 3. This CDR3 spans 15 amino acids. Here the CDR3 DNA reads TGTGCCAGCAGTCGACAGGGGCGCTCCTACAATGAGCAGTTCTTC. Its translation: CASSRQGRSYNEQFF.

The CDR3, as DNA: TGTGCCACCACAGTAGTACCAGGGACAGTGCGGAGTGGCTACACCTTC. Protein: CATTVVPGTVRSGYTF. V gene TRBV12-3 or TRBV12-4 combines with J gene TRBJ1-2, with TRBD1 matching 7 bases. There are 16 residues in the CDR3. Germline trimming cut 10 bases from V and 7 bases from J; bases unmatched to any gene: 21.

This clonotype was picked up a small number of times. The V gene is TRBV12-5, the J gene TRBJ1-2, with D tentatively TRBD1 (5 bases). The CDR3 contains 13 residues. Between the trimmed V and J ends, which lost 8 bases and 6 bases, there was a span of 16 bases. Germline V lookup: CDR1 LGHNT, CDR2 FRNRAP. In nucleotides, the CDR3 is TGTGCTAGTTCCGCAGGGTGGGGAAATGGCTACACCTTC. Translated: CASSAGWGNGYTF.

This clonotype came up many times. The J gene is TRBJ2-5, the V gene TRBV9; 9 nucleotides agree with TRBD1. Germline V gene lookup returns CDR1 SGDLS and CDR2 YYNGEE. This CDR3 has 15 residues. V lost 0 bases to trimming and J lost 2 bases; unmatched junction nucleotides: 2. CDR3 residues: CASSVGDRVQETQYF. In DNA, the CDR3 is TGTGCCAGCAGCGTAGGGGACAGGGTGCAAGAGACCCAGTACTTC. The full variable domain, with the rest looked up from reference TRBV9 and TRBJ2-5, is DSGVTQTPKHLITATGQRVTLRCSPRSGDLSVYWYQQSLDQGLQFLIQYYNGEERAKGNILERFSAQQFPDLHSELNLSSLELGDSALYFCASSVGDRVQETQYFGPGTRLLVL.

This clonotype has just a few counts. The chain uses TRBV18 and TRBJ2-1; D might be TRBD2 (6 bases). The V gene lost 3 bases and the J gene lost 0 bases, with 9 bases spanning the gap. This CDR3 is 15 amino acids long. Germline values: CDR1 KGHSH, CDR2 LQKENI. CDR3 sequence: CASSPGLGSYNEQFF. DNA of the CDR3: TGTGCCAGCTCACCGGGACTCGGCTCCTACAATGAGCAGTTCTTC.

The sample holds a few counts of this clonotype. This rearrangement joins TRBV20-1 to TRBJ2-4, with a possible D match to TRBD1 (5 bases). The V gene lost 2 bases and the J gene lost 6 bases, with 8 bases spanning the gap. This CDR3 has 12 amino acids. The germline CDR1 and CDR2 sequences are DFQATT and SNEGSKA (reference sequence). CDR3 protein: CSARPQGNIQYF. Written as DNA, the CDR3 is TGCAGTGCTAGACCCCAGGGAAACATTCAGTACTTC.